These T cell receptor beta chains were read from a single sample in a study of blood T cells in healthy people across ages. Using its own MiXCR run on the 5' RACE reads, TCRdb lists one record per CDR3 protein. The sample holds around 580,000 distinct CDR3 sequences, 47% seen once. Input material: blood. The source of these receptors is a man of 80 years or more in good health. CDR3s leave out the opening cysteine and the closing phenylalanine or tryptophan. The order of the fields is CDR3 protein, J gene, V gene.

cdr3_aa: ASSRPGQGAIEGHT
j_call: TRBJ1-2
v_call: TRBV5-1

cdr3_aa: ASRKTSGNNEQF
j_call: TRBJ2-1
v_call: TRBV6-6

cdr3_aa: ASSAGGANTEAF
j_call: TRBJ1-1
v_call: TRBV7-2

cdr3_aa: ASSKGPSGVDNEQF
j_call: TRBJ2-1
v_call: TRBV4-3

cdr3_aa: SVRKGRGGSYEQY
j_call: TRBJ2-7
v_call: TRBV29-1

cdr3_aa: AISENRGELRPQH
j_call: TRBJ1-5
v_call: TRBV10-3

cdr3_aa: ASTRPWGLALEYNEQF
j_call: TRBJ2-1
v_call: TRBV7-9

cdr3_aa: ASSLDAGGLNQPQH
j_call: TRBJ1-5
v_call: TRBV5-5

cdr3_aa: SAAGTSGGRYNEQF
j_call: TRBJ2-1
v_call: TRBV20-1

cdr3_aa: SASGQTQETQY
j_call: TRBJ2-5
v_call: TRBV20-1

cdr3_aa: ASSRQAPYGYT
j_call: TRBJ1-2
v_call: TRBV2

cdr3_aa: SASLPGPTGQY
j_call: TRBJ2-7
v_call: TRBV20-1

cdr3_aa: SARGDRANTEAF
j_call: TRBJ1-1
v_call: TRBV20-1

cdr3_aa: ASSRPPGQGKNIQY
j_call: TRBJ2-4
v_call: TRBV7-2

cdr3_aa: ASSENGPYEQY
j_call: TRBJ2-7
v_call: TRBV7-6

cdr3_aa: ASRPTGTGSHGYT
j_call: TRBJ1-2
v_call: TRBV12-3/TRBV12-4

cdr3_aa: ATRTSGSHEQY
j_call: TRBJ2-7
v_call: TRBV6-5

cdr3_aa: ASSLDGGTAKNIQY
j_call: TRBJ2-4
v_call: TRBV7-3

cdr3_aa: ASSQDQGLRGYT
j_call: TRBJ1-2
v_call: TRBV3-1

cdr3_aa: ASQNKHQETQY
j_call: TRBJ2-5
v_call: TRBV27

cdr3_aa: ASSPLGRYEQY
j_call: TRBJ2-7
v_call: TRBV7-9

cdr3_aa: AWSVHGNEQY
j_call: TRBJ2-5
v_call: TRBV30

cdr3_aa: ASSYARQTVGNERY
j_call: TRBJ2-5
v_call: TRBV6-5

cdr3_aa: ASSSRKGGADTQY
j_call: TRBJ2-3
v_call: TRBV7-2

cdr3_aa: ATSRGGTSGTDTQY
j_call: TRBJ2-3
v_call: TRBV15

cdr3_aa: ASSLMESQDSPLH
j_call: TRBJ1-6
v_call: TRBV5-1

cdr3_aa: ASSLGPGTNTGELF
j_call: TRBJ2-2
v_call: TRBV7-3

cdr3_aa: ASSQAAVSSYNEQF
j_call: TRBJ2-1
v_call: TRBV4-2

cdr3_aa: ASSARTGETQY
j_call: TRBJ2-5
v_call: TRBV2

cdr3_aa: SARNDEGTGEAF
j_call: TRBJ1-1
v_call: TRBV20-1

cdr3_aa: ASGFNQPQH
j_call: TRBJ1-5
v_call: TRBV9

cdr3_aa: ASSPGTGDFQETQY
j_call: TRBJ2-5
v_call: TRBV7-9

cdr3_aa: ASSSGLAKTYEQY
j_call: TRBJ2-7
v_call: TRBV13

cdr3_aa: SAESWTGRIGNQPQH
j_call: TRBJ1-5
v_call: TRBV20-1

cdr3_aa: SAPYRIQETQY
j_call: TRBJ2-5
v_call: TRBV20-1

cdr3_aa: ASSVDPIAGGKAF
j_call: TRBJ1-1
v_call: TRBV9

cdr3_aa: ASSIRGTGTGIRNTQY
j_call: TRBJ2-3
v_call: TRBV7-2

cdr3_aa: SAEKPGTSGSRETQY
j_call: NA
v_call: TRBV20-1

cdr3_aa: ASSLDPLAGVEQF
j_call: TRBJ2-1
v_call: TRBV7-2

cdr3_aa: ASSPRAGAHSSSYEQY
j_call: TRBJ2-7
v_call: TRBV7-6

cdr3_aa: ASSRTSGKSNEQF
j_call: TRBJ2-1
v_call: TRBV7-2

cdr3_aa: ASSLGGGTYEQY
j_call: TRBJ2-7
v_call: TRBV5-1

cdr3_aa: ATRSDRDNEQF
j_call: TRBJ2-1
v_call: TRBV24-1

cdr3_aa: ASSLVSTGGGGKETQY
j_call: TRBJ2-5
v_call: TRBV7-2

cdr3_aa: ASSELAGGYGYT
j_call: TRBJ1-2
v_call: TRBV6-4

cdr3_aa: ASSQGPSGGLQETQY
j_call: TRBJ2-5
v_call: TRBV4-3

cdr3_aa: SAHAGSGVPEQF
j_call: TRBJ2-1
v_call: TRBV20-1

cdr3_aa: ASRDTGLAGSTDTQY
j_call: TRBJ2-3
v_call: TRBV7-2

cdr3_aa: ASSGTQQGSYEQY
j_call: TRBJ2-7
v_call: TRBV7-2

cdr3_aa: ASSQISGVYNEQF
j_call: TRBJ2-1
v_call: TRBV14

cdr3_aa: AISDQVSSYNERF
j_call: TRBJ2-1
v_call: TRBV10-3

cdr3_aa: ATSDGTKGVKETQY
j_call: TRBJ2-5
v_call: TRBV24-1

cdr3_aa: ASSLDGGNTGELF
j_call: TRBJ2-2
v_call: TRBV7-2

cdr3_aa: ASSLGQTDGYT
j_call: TRBJ1-2
v_call: TRBV7-2

cdr3_aa: ASSAQGKSDYGYT
j_call: TRBJ1-2
v_call: TRBV4-3

cdr3_aa: ASNEQANTGELF
j_call: TRBJ2-2
v_call: TRBV5-1

cdr3_aa: ASSQNPTAGLQY
j_call: TRBJ2-7
v_call: TRBV14

cdr3_aa: ASSSHLRYSGYT
j_call: TRBJ1-2
v_call: TRBV28

cdr3_aa: ASSLGGPRWY
j_call: TRBJ2-7
v_call: TRBV12-3/TRBV12-4